These 3 T cell receptor beta chains share one sample of origin, sequenced in a study of blood T cell repertoires in COVID-19 (TCRdb year 2020). Library prep was done by the immunoSEQ multiplex PCR assay. The immuneACCESS repertoire file appears here via TCRdb, limited to in-frame rearrangements. These files lack a portion of the clones; in checked studies, under half of the deficit traces to unresolved V genes, and the cause of the others is not known. Within this sample are under 300,000 clones, with about 86% of them counted one time only. Jointly, the top ten make up about 2.9% of the sample. The sample consisted of peripheral blood. Source of these receptors: a woman aged 55-69 years with active or convalescent COVID-19.

Remarks on this clone: Other nucleotide sequences in the sample specify the same CDR3. The chain joins TRBV5-1 to TRBJ2-7, with no clear D. The CDR3 length is 13 residues. Trimming pared 0 bases from V and 0 bases from J, leaving 4 bases between. Germline V gene lookup returns CDR1 SGHRS and CDR2 YFSETQ. The CDR3, as DNA: TGCGCCAGCAGCTTGGCAGGCTCCTACGAGCAGTACTTC. Translating gives CASSLAGSYEQYF. Together with reference TRBV5-1 and TRBJ2-7, the CDR3 gives the full variable domain: KAGVTQTPRYLIKTRGQQVTLSCSPISGHRSVSWYQQTPGQGLQFLFEYFSETQRNKGNFPGRFSGRQFSNSRSEMNVSTLELGDSALYLCASSLAGSYEQYFGPGTRLTVT.

This sequence joins TRBV7-2 and TRBJ1-4; 8 bases line up with TRBD1. The germline V gene encodes CDR1 SGHTA and CDR2 FQGNSA. CDR3 length: 13 amino acids. Trimming cost V 1 base and J 14 bases; bases outside gene matches: 6. DNA of the CDR3: TGTGCCAGCAGCTTAGGGGGGACAGGATTGCTGTTTTTT. Amino acids: CASSLGGTGLLFF. Complete variable domain (other parts from reference TRBV7-2 and TRBJ1-4): GAGVSQSPSNKVTEKGKDVELRCDPISGHTALYWYRQSLGQGLEFLIYFQGNSAPDKSGLPSDRFSAERTGGSVSTLTIQRTQQEDSAVYLCASSLGGTGLLFFGSGTQLSVL.

This chain uses TRBV7-9 with TRBJ1-6; D gene uncertain. The CDR3 spans 15 residues. V shed 1 base and J shed 7 bases, with 11 bases lying between them. Germline V gene sequence: CDR1 SEHNR, CDR2 FQNEAQ (reference sequence). The CDR3 DNA reads as TGTGCCAGCAGCTTAGAGAGGGCGTACAATTCACCCCTCCACTTT. Residues: CASSLERAYNSPLHF.